The 28 T cell receptor beta chains listed next were all sequenced from one sample in a study of T-cell reconstitution after alpha-beta-depleted transplantation in children. Unique molecular identifiers were built into the TCRbeta library. MiXCR, run by TCRdb on the PCR reads, gives a single entry per CDR3 protein. This sample carries hundreds of thousands of distinct CDR3 sequences, roughly 12% of them seen once, and the ten largest clones take about 25%. Source: peripheral blood, taken 180 days after TCRalphabeta/CD19-depleted stem cell transplant. The receptors stem from a male patient aged 2-15 years who had a stem cell transplant for chronic granulomatous disease, so the T cells may come from the graft donor.

This clonotype was picked up many times. V is TRBV10-2 and J is TRBJ2-1; maybe TRBD2 (6 bases). The germline V gene has CDR1 WSHSY and CDR2 SAAADI. The CDR3 runs to 15 residues. V shed 2 bases and J shed 10 bases, with 18 bases lying between them. The CDR3 coding sequence is TGCGCCAGCAGTGAGGCCGGGACTCGCAATGTGGAGCAGTTCTTC. It translates to CASSEAGTRNVEQFF.

This clonotype has only a few counts. The CDR3 DNA follows: TGTGCCACCAGCCCAAAAGGACTAGCGGGAGCCACCGGGGAGCTGTTTTTT. Its translation is CATSPKGLAGATGELFF. The V call is TRBV15, the J call TRBJ2-2; 13 nucleotides align to TRBD2. V was clipped by 5 bases and J by 4 bases; unmatched bases: 7. The CDR3 has 17 residues. Germline values: CDR1 LNHNV, CDR2 YYDKDF (reference sequence).

Many counts were recorded for this clonotype. J is TRBJ2-2 and V is TRBV7-6; D not certain. The CDR3 runs 13 residues. V was cut by 0 bases and J by 6 bases, with 5 bases left in between. Germline CDR1 and CDR2: SGHVS and FNYEAQ. CDR3 region: CASSLASPGELFF. Written as DNA, the CDR3 is TGTGCCAGCAGCTTAGCAAGTCCCGGGGAGCTGTTTTTT. The whole variable domain, filled in from reference TRBV7-6 and TRBJ2-2, reads GAGVSQSPRYKVTKRGQDVALRCDPISGHVSLYWYRQALGQGPEFLTYFNYEAQQDKSGLPNDRFSAERPEGSISTLTIQRTEQRDSAMYRCASSLASPGELFFGEGSRLTVL.

This clonotype showed up just once. Since a much larger clone is just one base distant, this may be a read error. The V gene is TRBV7-2, the J gene TRBJ2-7, with no clear D. This CDR3 region has 15 residues. Germline V gene lookup returns CDR1 SGHTA and CDR2 FQGNSA. The CDR3 here is CASSLGPNWRYERYF. Written as DNA, the CDR3 is TGTGCCAGCAGCTTAGGACCTAACTGGCGATACGAGCGGTACTTC. The entire variable domain, with the rest obtained from reference TRBV7-2 and TRBJ2-7, is as follows: GAGVSQSPSNKVTEKGKDVELRCDPISGHTALYWYRQSLGQGLEFLIYFQGNSAPDKSGLPSDRFSAERTGGSVSTLTIQRTQQEDSAVYLCASSLGPNWRYERYFGPGTRLTVT.

About this clonotype: Given a much more abundant clone one base away, this may be a read error. This sequence joins TRBV6-1 and TRBJ2-1; D could derive from TRBD1 or TRBD2 (5 bases each). The CDR3 runs 14 residues. Looked up from germline, CDR1 is MNHNS and CDR2 is SASEGT. V lost 7 bases and J lost 2, with 12 bases in between. The chain's CDR3 is CASKGPTTYNEQFF. The CDR3 DNA reads as TGTGCCAGCAAGGGACCGACGACCTACAATGAGCAGTTCTTC.

The sample holds many counts of this clonotype. The rearrangement uses TRBV21-1 and TRBJ1-6; the table names TRBD1, a call not compared with the DNA. TRBV21-1 is recorded as a pseudogene. This CDR3 has 14 amino acids. The CDR3 DNA is TGTGCCAGCAGCGGGGGGTTCTATAATTCACCCCTCCACTTT. It is translated as CASSGGFYNSPLHF.

This clonotype came up many times. The chain links TRBV18 to TRBJ2-5; 9 bases fit TRBD1. Trimming removed 5 bases from V and 5 bases from J; junction bases left unmatched: 9. CDR1 and CDR2 (germline): KGHSH, LQKENI. The CDR3 runs to 15 residues. For the CDR3, the DNA is TGTGCCAGCTCATCCCGGGACAGGGCCCAGGAGACCCAGTACTTC. It encodes CASSSRDRAQETQYF.

This clonotype was detected ten times or more. The rearrangement uses TRBV5-1 and TRBJ2-7; D gene ambiguous. V was cut by 4 bases and J by 3 bases, with 14 bases left in between. This CDR3 comprises 14 residues. CDR1 SGHRS and CDR2 YFSETQ come from the germline V gene. CDR3 nucleotides: TGCGCCAGCAGCGTGCGCCCGGAATTCTACGAGCAGTACTTC. This sequence encodes CASSVRPEFYEQYF.

At least ten counts were recorded for this clonotype. The chain recombines TRBV11-2 with TRBJ2-3; 12 bases are a match to TRBD2. Germline-derived CDR1 and CDR2 are SGHAT and FQNNGV. The CDR3 is 17 residues long. V dropped 4 bases and J dropped 2; count of bases not matched to a gene: 7. CDR3 loop: CASSYKSSGRATDTQYF. CDR3 nucleotide sequence: TGTGCCAGCAGCTATAAATCTAGCGGGAGGGCCACAGATACGCAGTATTTT.

A few counts support this clonotype. The CDR3 nucleotides read TGTGCCAGCAGTGACTCGGCGGGAGGGTACAATGAGCAGTTCTTC. Amino acids: CASSDSAGGYNEQFF. The chain links TRBV6-4 to TRBJ2-1; TRBD2 matches 9 bases. The CDR3 length is 15 residues. The ends lost 0 bases at V and 4 bases at J; junction bases unmatched: 1. Germline loops: CDR1 MRHNA, CDR2 SNTAGT.

This clonotype was found many times. CDR3 sequence (DNA): TGTGCCAGCAGCTTAGTCGGCCCCACAGATACGCAGTATTTT. Translation: CASSLVGPTDTQYF. The V call is TRBV7-9, the J call TRBJ2-3, with D unresolved. This CDR3 comprises 14 residues. V was trimmed by 1 base and J by 2 bases, leaving 7 bases between them. Germline V gene data show CDR1 as SEHNR and CDR2 as FQNEAQ (reference sequence). Together with reference TRBV7-9 and TRBJ2-3, the CDR3 gives the full variable domain: DTGVSQNPRHKITKRGQNVTFRCDPISEHNRLYWYRQTLGQGPEFLTYFQNEAQLEKSRLLSDRFSAERPKGSFSTLEIQRTEQGDSAMYLCASSLVGPTDTQYFGPGTRLTVL.

With respect to this clonotype: A much larger clone lies one base from this, so it may be a read error. The chain combines TRBV5-1 with TRBJ1-2; TRBD1 might be the D (6 bases). CDR3 length equals 15 residues. Germline loops: CDR1 SGHRS, CDR2 YFSETQ. V was cut by 1 base and J by 4 bases, with 14 bases left in between. The CDR3 region has the DNA TGCGCCAGCAGCTTGAATTCCAGGGGCTGCTATGGCTACACCTTC. Its translation: CASSLNSRGCYGYTF.

This clonotype showed up many times. The genes are TRBV7-2 and TRBJ1-5, with unresolved D. Germline CDR1 reads SGHTA; CDR2 reads FQGNSA. This CDR3 contains 15 residues. The V end lost 0 bases, the J end lost 2 bases, and 8 bases lay between the germline ends. CDR3 DNA: TGTGCCAGCAGCTTAGCAGGGTTCGGCAATCAGCCCCAGCATTTT. It encodes CASSLAGFGNQPQHF.

This clonotype was counted many times. The chain recombines TRBV6-2 or TRBV6-3 with TRBJ2-5, with D unresolved. From germline, CDR1 is MNHEY and CDR2 SVGEGT. CDR3 size: 13 residues. V was trimmed by 2 bases and J by 5 bases, leaving 9 bases between them. In nucleotides, the CDR3 is TGTGCCAGCAGTTACGCGGAACGGGAGACCCAGTACTTC. As protein: CASSYAERETQYF.

This clonotype was picked up many times. This chain joins TRBV12-3 or TRBV12-4 and TRBJ2-3; D uncertain. With 0 bases removed from V and 6 bases from J, the gap between germline ends came to 7 bases. This CDR3 has 13 residues. The CDR3 bases are TGTGCCAGCAGTTTAGCGCAGTCCGATACGCAGTATTTT. Protein sequence: CASSLAQSDTQYF.

This clonotype was found many times. The J gene is TRBJ2-7, the V gene TRBV2; D gene uncertain. V lost 7 bases and J lost 1, with 8 bases in between. CDR1 and CDR2 (germline): SNHLY, FYNNEI. CDR3 length: 12 amino acids. CDR3 sequence (DNA): TGTGCCAGCACAAAAGAATCCTACGAGCAGTACTTC. The encoded protein is CASTKESYEQYF.

V gene TRBV7-9 combines with J gene TRBJ1-3, with D tentatively TRBD1 (5 bases). Trimming removed 7 bases from V and 1 base from J, with 11 bases in between. The CDR3 length is 14 residues. CDR1 SEHNR and CDR2 FQNEAQ come from the germline V gene (reference sequence). The DNA of the CDR3 is TGTGCCAGCACCCAGGGATGGTCTGGAAACACCATATATTTT. Its protein is CASTQGWSGNTIYF.

Worth noting for this clonotype: The conserved closing phenylalanine or tryptophan is absent in this CDR3, likely reflecting a read error. V usage is TRBV12-3 or TRBV12-4 and J usage is TRBJ1-1; TRBD1 matches at 7 bases. V lost 6 bases, J lost 9 bases, and 10 bases stayed unmatched. The CDR3 extends over 13 amino acids. CDR3 in DNA: TGTGCCAGCAGCCCTGACAGGGTGAGACAAGCTTTCTAT. Encoded protein: CASSPDRVRQAFY.

Regarding this clonotype: Being one base from a much bigger clone, this may be a read error. The chain uses TRBV12-3 or TRBV12-4 and TRBJ2-2; D unclear. V was trimmed by 6 bases and J by 4 bases, leaving 15 bases between them. The CDR3 has 15 residues. In DNA form, the CDR3 reads TGTGCCAGCAGACCAAGAGACGTGAGCACCGGGGAGCTGTTTTTT. Protein product: CASRPRDVSTGELFF.

This clonotype has just a few counts. This chain links TRBV7-9 with TRBJ2-3; TRBD1 matches 7 bases. J lost 3 bases, V lost 2 bases, and 5 bases had no gene match. Germline CDR1 and CDR2: SEHNR and FQNEAQ (reference sequence). This CDR3 contains 15 residues. In nucleotides, the CDR3 is TGTGCCAGCAGCTTACGGCCAGGGGGTACAGATACGCAGTATTTT. It encodes CASSLRPGGTDTQYF.

This chain joins TRBV19 and TRBJ2-4, with 9 bases fitting TRBD1. Germline values: CDR1 LNHDA, CDR2 SQIVND (reference sequence). The CDR3 extends over 17 amino acids. V lost 6 bases and J lost 1; bases outside the gene matches: 10. CDR3 in DNA: TGTGCCAGTAGCAAAACAGGGGGCGCAAAGGCCAAAAACATTCAGTACTTC. Translated: CASSKTGGAKAKNIQYF.

A remark on this clonotype: This could be a read error, since a much larger clone is one nucleotide away. The chain employs TRBV27 and TRBJ2-3; D is ambiguous. This CDR3 has 13 amino acids. CDR1 and CDR2 from the germline V gene are MNHEY and SMNVEV (reference sequence). The CDR3 here is CARAVPRTETQYF. The DNA for the CDR3 is TGTGCCAGGGCAGTCCCTCGCACAGAAACGCAGTATTTT.

The table lists this clonotype with many counts. J is TRBJ2-7 and V is TRBV25-1; 8 bases fit TRBD2. V trimming: 2 bases; J trimming: 1 base; junction bases outside the gene matches: 10. The CDR3 has 17 amino acids. CDR1 MGHDK and CDR2 SYGVNS come from the germline V gene. CDR3 loop: CASSEPPGLAGSYEQYF. The CDR3 DNA reads TGTGCCAGCAGTGAACCTCCGGGGTTAGCGGGATCCTACGAGCAGTACTTC.

In regard to this clonotype: A single base separates this from a much larger clone, so it may be a read error. This chain joins TRBV24-1 and TRBJ2-5; tentatively, D is TRBD1 (6 bases). Germline V gene lookup returns CDR1 KGHDR and CDR2 SFDVKD. This CDR3 comprises 14 residues. The CDR3 DNA sequence: TGTGCCACCGCTCAGGACAGTCGCCAAGAGACCCCGTACTTC. Translated: CATAQDSRQETPYF.

This clonotype was recorded many times. The gene calls are TRBV7-2 and TRBJ2-1; 8 nucleotides align to TRBD2. Losses at the gene ends were 2 bases for V and 4 bases for J; bases not matched to a gene: 7. The CDR3 has 16 amino acids. The germline V gene encodes CDR1 SGHTA and CDR2 FQGNSA. The CDR3 coding sequence is TGTGCCAGCAGCTTACAGGGTAGCGGGGTGTACAATGAGCAGTTCTTC. Translated: CASSLQGSGVYNEQFF.

This clonotype came up many times. The CDR3, as DNA: TGCGCCAGCAGCATGGACAGGGCGTCGCTAGGCCACAGGAATGAGCAGTTCTTC. Translation: CASSMDRASLGHRNEQFF. V is TRBV5-1 and J is TRBJ2-1; 8 bases agree with TRBD1. The CDR3 loop spans 18 amino acids. In germline, CDR1 is SGHRS, CDR2 YFSETQ. Trimming removed 4 bases from V and 7 bases from J; junction bases left unmatched: 19.

There are many counts of this clonotype. This chain joins TRBV29-1 and TRBJ1-5; TRBD1 matches 7 bases. Germline loops: CDR1 SQVTM, CDR2 ANQGSEA. The CDR3 has 14 residues. The CDR3 loop reads CSIKTGAGNQPQHF. In DNA, the CDR3 is TGCAGTATAAAAACAGGGGCCGGCAATCAGCCCCAGCATTTT.

At least ten counts were recorded for this clonotype. The chain recombines TRBV20-1 with TRBJ2-5; 14 nucleotides align to TRBD2. The V gene end was trimmed by 6 bases and the J gene end by 5 bases; junction bases not matched to a gene: 11. This CDR3 is built from 16 residues. CDR1 is DFQATT and CDR2 is SNEGSKA in the germline V gene (reference sequence). The CDR3 sequence: CSALTLTSGGVETQYF. DNA of the CDR3: TGCAGTGCGTTGACGCTGACTAGCGGGGGGGTGGAGACCCAGTACTTC.